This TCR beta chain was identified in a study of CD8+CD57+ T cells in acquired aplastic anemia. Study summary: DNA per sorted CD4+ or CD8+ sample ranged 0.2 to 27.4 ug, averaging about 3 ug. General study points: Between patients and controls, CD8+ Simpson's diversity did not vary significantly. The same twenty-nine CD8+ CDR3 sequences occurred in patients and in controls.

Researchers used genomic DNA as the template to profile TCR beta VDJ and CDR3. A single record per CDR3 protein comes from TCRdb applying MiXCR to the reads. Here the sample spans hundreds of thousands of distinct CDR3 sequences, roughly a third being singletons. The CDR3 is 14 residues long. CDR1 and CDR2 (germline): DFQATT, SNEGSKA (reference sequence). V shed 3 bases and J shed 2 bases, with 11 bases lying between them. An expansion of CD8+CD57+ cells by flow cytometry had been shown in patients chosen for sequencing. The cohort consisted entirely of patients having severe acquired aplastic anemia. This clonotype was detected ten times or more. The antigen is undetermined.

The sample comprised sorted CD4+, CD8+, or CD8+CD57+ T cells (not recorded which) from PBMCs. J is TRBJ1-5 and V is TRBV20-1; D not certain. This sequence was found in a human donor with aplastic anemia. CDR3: CSASPFSGNQPQHF. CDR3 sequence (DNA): TGCAGTGCTAGTCCCTTTAGTGGCAATCAGCCCCAGCATTTT.